A single sample gave rise to the 25 T cell receptor beta chains below, sequenced in a study of shared clonotypes between healthy human individuals. Sequencing used immunoSEQ multiplex PCR; TCRdb keeps in-frame clones, though not all of them. Here the sample spans about 480,000 clones, 79% being singletons. The sequenced sample consisted of PBMCs. The receptors were gathered from a woman between 40 and 55 years old in good health. Some clones in this sample may be carry-over from other donors' samples.

This rearrangement joins TRBV5-1 to TRBJ1-4; TRBD1 agrees at 8 bases. This CDR3 comprises 16 residues. The germline V gene has CDR1 SGHRS and CDR2 YFSETQ. Losses at the gene ends were 4 bases for V and 3 bases for J; bases not matched to a gene: 8. This chain's CDR3 is CASSATGGQANEKLFF. The CDR3 bases are TGCGCCAGCAGCGCTACAGGGGGTCAGGCTAATGAAAAACTGTTTTTT.

The V and J genes are TRBV30 and TRBJ1-2; D unclear. This CDR3 is 13 amino acids long. Trimming removed 4 bases at V and 8 bases at J, with 17 bases between. Germline V gives CDR1 GTSNPN, CDR2 SVGIG (reference sequence). This chain's CDR3 is CAWTPILGRGYTF. CDR3 sequence (DNA): TGTGCCTGGACCCCGATCCTTGGCCGGGGCTACACCTTC.

About this clone: Other DNA sequences in the sample encode the same CDR3. The chain links TRBV5-1 to TRBJ2-1; D gene uncertain. Germline V CDR1 and CDR2: SGHRS, YFSETQ. Trimming took 2 bases from V and 0 from J, leaving 3 bases between them. CDR3 size: 13 residues. This chain's CDR3 is CASSFDSYNEQFF. The DNA for the CDR3 is TGCGCCAGCAGCTTCGACTCCTACAATGAGCAGTTCTTC.

This sequence joins TRBV2 and TRBJ2-5, with D possibly being TRBD1 (8 bases). This CDR3 is 17 amino acids long. The ends were cut back, 7 bases at V and 5 bases at J, with 26 bases in the middle. Germline V gives CDR1 SNHLY, CDR2 FYNNEI. CDR3 bases: TGTGCCAGCATCCCCAAACCCACAGGGGGGGAGCGGGAGACCCAGTACTTC. Protein product: CASIPKPTGGERETQYF.

V is TRBV19 and J is TRBJ2-5; a weak D match, TRBD2 (5 bases). CDR3 length: 16 amino acids. Germline CDR1 is LNHDA and CDR2 is SQIVND (reference sequence). V lost 1 base and J 5 bases, leaving 17 bases between the germline ends. Here the CDR3 reads CASSIGDVLSGETQYF. The CDR3 coding sequence is TGTGCCAGTAGTATAGGCGACGTCCTCTCGGGGGAGACCCAGTACTTC.

This rearrangement joins TRBV19 to TRBJ2-7, with D perhaps TRBD2 (6 bases). V was clipped by 6 bases and J by 3 bases, with 15 bases between them. The germline V gene has CDR1 LNHDA and CDR2 SQIVND (reference sequence). CDR3 length: 14 amino acids. The CDR3 loop reads CASSPSSDDYEQYF. The CDR3 coding sequence is TGTGCCAGTAGCCCTTCTAGCGATGACTACGAGCAGTACTTC. The full variable domain, completed using reference TRBV19 and TRBJ2-7, is DGGITQSPKYLFRKEGQNVTLSCEQNLNHDAMYWYRQDPGQGLRLIYYSQIVNDFQKGDIAEGYSVSREKKESFPLTVTSAQKNPTAFYLCASSPSSDDYEQYFGPGTRLTVT.

Comments on this clone: A much bigger clone sits one base away, suggesting this may be a read error. The chain has TRBV10-3 and TRBJ2-7; D uncertain. The CDR3 loop spans 14 amino acids. Germline V gives CDR1 ENHRY, CDR2 SYGVKD. The V gene lost 3 bases and the J gene lost 6 bases, with 15 bases spanning the gap. The CDR3 protein is CAISDWALPFEQYF. The DNA for the CDR3 is TGTGCCATCAGTGATTGGGCCCTACCTTTCGAGCAGTACTTC.

This chain uses TRBV7-3 with TRBJ2-6; no reliable D call. V lost 5 bases and J lost 2, with 10 bases in between. Germline V gene data show CDR1 as SGHTA and CDR2 as FQGTGA. CDR3 length: 15 amino acids. CDR3 sequence reads: CASSPQQAGANVLTF. CDR3 DNA: TGTGCCAGCAGCCCCCAGCAAGCTGGGGCCAACGTCCTGACTTTC.

V usage is TRBV19 and J usage is TRBJ2-1; 9 bases map to TRBD2. The CDR3 spans 15 residues. V lost 3 bases and J lost 2; bases outside the gene matches: 2. In germline, CDR1 is LNHDA, CDR2 SQIVND (reference sequence). The CDR3, as DNA: TGTGCCAGTAGTATGACTAGCGGAACCTACAATGAGCAGTTCTTC. Translating gives CASSMTSGTYNEQFF.

The rearrangement uses TRBV18 and TRBJ2-7; D not certain. The germline gives CDR1 KGHSH, CDR2 LQKENI. V was shortened by 2 bases and J by 3 bases, with 11 bases between the two germline ends. The CDR3 loop spans 14 amino acids. The CDR3 loop reads CASSPAAQSYEQYF. The CDR3 DNA sequence: TGTGCCAGCTCACCAGCTGCACAGAGCTACGAGCAGTACTTC.

The chain is built from TRBV5-1 and TRBJ2-7, with D perhaps TRBD1 or TRBD2 (5 bases each). The germline V gene encodes CDR1 SGHRS and CDR2 YFSETQ. CDR3 length: 14 residues. V lost 4 bases, J lost 5 bases, and 16 bases lay in between. CDR3 sequence (DNA): TGCGCCAGCAGCCCGACTGGGGGTAGAAACGAGCAGTACTTC. Translating gives CASSPTGGRNEQYF.

The chain links TRBV7-2 to TRBJ2-5; no clear D. Per the germline V gene, CDR1 is SGHTA and CDR2 is FQGNSA. This CDR3 has 14 amino acids. With 6 bases removed from V and 5 bases from J, the gap between germline ends came to 16 bases. The CDR3 region has the DNA TGTGCCAGCAGTTCCAGACCCTTTTGGGAGACCCAGTACTTC. Protein: CASSSRPFWETQYF.

This chain links TRBV28 with TRBJ2-7, with D perhaps matching TRBD1 or TRBD2 (5 bases each). V lost 4 bases and J 2 bases, leaving 12 bases between the germline ends. Germline V CDR1 and CDR2: MDHEN, SYDVKM. This CDR3 is built from 14 residues. CDR3 sequence: CASSWGTRTYEQYF. CDR3 DNA: TGTGCCAGCAGTTGGGGCACTAGGACCTACGAGCAGTACTTC.

This chain links TRBV4-3 with TRBJ2-5; 8 positions match TRBD2. This CDR3 contains 15 residues. CDR1 and CDR2 from the germline V gene are LGHNA and YSLEER. The V gene end was trimmed by 2 bases and the J gene end by 4 bases; junction bases not matched to a gene: 6. The CDR3 nucleotides read TGCGCCAGCAGCCAAACAACCCGGGGGGGAGAGACCCAGTACTTC. Translation gives CASSQTTRGGETQYF.

This clone was recorded many times. The chain links TRBV11-1 to TRBJ2-4, with 8 bases aligning to TRBD1. V lost 0 bases and J lost 13; bases outside the gene matches: 8. This CDR3 is built from 14 residues. The V gene's germline CDR1 is SGHAT and CDR2 FQDESV (reference sequence). CDR3 region: CASSLASGTGQQYF. CDR3 sequence (DNA): TGTGCCAGCAGCTTAGCCTCCGGGACAGGACAACAGTACTTC.

CDR3 sequence reads: CASRKREGPTDTQYF. CDR3 sequence (DNA): TGTGCCAGTAGGAAGCGGGAGGGCCCCACAGATACGCAGTATTTT. The chain is built from TRBV19 and TRBJ2-3; 10 nucleotides line up with TRBD2. This CDR3 has 15 residues. From germline, CDR1 is LNHDA and CDR2 SQIVND (reference sequence). Trimming removed 6 bases from V and 2 bases from J; junction bases left unmatched: 5.

The CDR3 protein is CACAGQGSTEAFF. The DNA of the CDR3 is TGTGCCTGCGCGGGACAGGGGAGCACTGAAGCTTTCTTT. The chain combines TRBV30 with TRBJ1-1, with TRBD1 matching over 10 bases. The trim removed 6 bases at V and 4 bases at J, leaving 5 bases unmatched. This CDR3 has 13 residues. The germline V gene encodes CDR1 GTSNPN and CDR2 SVGIG (reference sequence). Complete variable domain (other parts from reference TRBV30 and TRBJ1-1): SQTIHQWPATLVQPVGSPLSLECTVEGTSNPNLYWYRQAAGRGLQLLFYSVGIGQISSEVPQNLSASRPQDRQFILSSKKLLLSDSGFYLCACAGQGSTEAFFGQGTRLTVV.

This clone was counted between two and nine times. The rearrangement uses TRBV19 and TRBJ1-5; 7 bases line up with TRBD1. Per the germline V gene, CDR1 is LNHDA and CDR2 is SQIVND (reference sequence). The CDR3 totals 14 residues. Losses at the gene ends were 0 bases for V and 7 bases for J; bases not matched to a gene: 3. The CDR3 loop reads CASSIEGGGQPQHF. The CDR3 DNA follows: TGTGCCAGTAGTATAGAAGGGGGCGGCCAGCCCCAGCATTTT.

The genes are TRBV4-1 and TRBJ2-1; 9 nucleotides line up with TRBD2. J was trimmed by 4 bases and V by 3 bases; bases with no gene match: 10. The CDR3 sequence is 17 residues long. Germline V lookup: CDR1 MGHRA, CDR2 YSYEKL. In nucleotides, the CDR3 is TGCGCCAGCAGCCAGAACCCTCGGACTAGCGAATACAATGAGCAGTTCTTC. Translated: CASSQNPRTSEYNEQFF.

The sample holds one count of this clone. The chain couples TRBV5-5 to TRBJ2-5, with 7 bases that match TRBD1. CDR3 length equals 16 residues. Germline-derived CDR1 and CDR2 are SGHKS and YYEKEE (reference sequence). After removal of 1 base from V and 0 bases from J, the junction contained 6 bases not matched to a gene. The CDR3 loop is CASSLWDSSYQETQYF. CDR3 in DNA: TGTGCCAGCAGCTTGTGGGACAGCTCGTACCAAGAGACCCAGTACTTC.

The CDR3 sequence is CASSLDGRADTQYF. The CDR3 DNA is TGTGCCAGCAGCTTAGACGGGCGCGCAGATACGCAGTATTTT. The chain joins TRBV7-9 to TRBJ2-3, with no clear D. V was shortened by 1 base and J by 4 bases, with 9 bases between the two germline ends. This CDR3 contains 14 residues. Germline CDR1 and CDR2: SEHNR and FQNEAQ (reference sequence).

The chain is built from TRBV7-2 and TRBJ2-7; D not certain. The CDR3 runs to 12 residues. Trimming cost V 2 bases and J 2 bases, with 4 bases left between them. Germline CDR1 reads SGHTA; CDR2 reads FQGNSA. The chain's CDR3 is CASSLSAYEQYF. As DNA, the CDR3 is TGTGCCAGCAGCTTATCGGCCTACGAGCAGTACTTC. Full variable domain (missing parts from reference TRBV7-2 and TRBJ2-7): GAGVSQSPSNKVTEKGKDVELRCDPISGHTALYWYRQSLGQGLEFLIYFQGNSAPDKSGLPSDRFSAERTGGSVSTLTIQRTQQEDSAVYLCASSLSAYEQYFGPGTRLTVT.

This chain connects TRBV2 to TRBJ1-4; 11 bases are shared with TRBD1. The V segment lost 10 bases and the J segment 5 bases; nucleotides outside the gene matches: 3. The CDR3 is 13 residues long. Germline V gene lookup returns CDR1 SNHLY and CDR2 FYNNEI. For the CDR3, the DNA is TGTGCCACCCGGGACAGGGGGAATGAAAAACTGTTTTTT. Translating it yields CATRDRGNEKLFF.

The chain links TRBV2 to TRBJ1-3; TRBD1 aligns across 7 bases. Germline assignment: CDR1 SNHLY and CDR2 FYNNEI. This CDR3 region has 13 residues. V was pared by 4 bases and J by 4 bases, with 1 base of the junction left unmatched. Here the CDR3 DNA reads TGTGCCAGCAGTGGGGGACAGGGAAACACCATATATTTT. It is translated as CASSGGQGNTIYF.

At least ten counts were recorded for this clone. The chain is built from TRBV5-5 and TRBJ1-1; unclear D gene. CDR3 length equals 13 residues. V lost 3 bases and J 0 bases, leaving 6 bases between the germline ends. The germline CDR1 and CDR2 sequences are SGHKS and YYEKEE (reference sequence). CDR3 nucleotide sequence: TGTGCCAGCAGCTGGGTTATGAACACTGAAGCTTTCTTT. It specifies CASSWVMNTEAFF.